The present entry profiles one T cell receptor (beta chain) with its context. The data originate from a study of blood T cell repertoires in COVID-19. As for the study in general: Italy, Spain and the United States were the sources of the convalescent and acute COVID-19 samples. Sources were T cells, B-cell-depleted T cells, or PBMCs; the material itself was cDNA or gDNA.

Trimming cost V 8 bases and J 3 bases; bases outside gene matches: 7. The germline V gene encodes CDR1 ENHRY and CDR2 SYGVKD. The CDR3 is 15 amino acids. Method: immunoSEQ multiplex PCR; TCRdb's copy keeps in-frame clones and lacks some. The sample records under 250,000 clones, about 90% being singletons. The specimen sequenced was PBMCs or T cells enriched from blood (not recorded which). The chain joins TRBV10-3 to TRBJ2-2; 9 nucleotides match TRBD2. The source of this sequence is a woman in her thirties with acute COVID-19. The CDR3 protein is CAIGFSGGDTGELFF. In DNA form, the CDR3 reads TGTGCCATCGGGTTTAGCGGGGGAGACACCGGGGAGCTGTTTTTT.